The entry that follows covers one T cell receptor (beta chain) sequence. Antigen unknown. Researchers attached unique molecular identifiers to individual cDNA molecules. Using its own MiXCR run on the 5' RACE reads, TCRdb lists one record per CDR3 protein. Among 40,000 to 55,000 distinct CDR3 sequences, 12% were seen once, and the ten largest hold more than 15%. The source of the sample is a study of early T cells in non-severe SARS-CoV-2 infection. As for the study in general: Chains from this unsorted whole-blood bulk RNA could not be paired.

Study-level findings and limits: VDJdb matching favored anti-spike CD8 responses, missing private and CD4 specificities.

This TCR derives from an adult who was a healthcare worker with PCR-confirmed SARS-CoV-2 infection or an uninfected control (not recorded which). The specimen sequenced was whole blood.

The chain's CDR3 is CASSFPPQPEAFF. The CDR3 coding sequence is TGTGCCAGCAGTTTCCCACCACAGCCTGAAGCTTTCTTT. J is TRBJ1-1 and V is TRBV28; no reliable D call. CDR3 length: 13 residues. The ends were cut back, 3 bases at V and 6 bases at J, with 11 bases in the middle. CDR1 is MDHEN and CDR2 is SYDVKM in the germline V gene.